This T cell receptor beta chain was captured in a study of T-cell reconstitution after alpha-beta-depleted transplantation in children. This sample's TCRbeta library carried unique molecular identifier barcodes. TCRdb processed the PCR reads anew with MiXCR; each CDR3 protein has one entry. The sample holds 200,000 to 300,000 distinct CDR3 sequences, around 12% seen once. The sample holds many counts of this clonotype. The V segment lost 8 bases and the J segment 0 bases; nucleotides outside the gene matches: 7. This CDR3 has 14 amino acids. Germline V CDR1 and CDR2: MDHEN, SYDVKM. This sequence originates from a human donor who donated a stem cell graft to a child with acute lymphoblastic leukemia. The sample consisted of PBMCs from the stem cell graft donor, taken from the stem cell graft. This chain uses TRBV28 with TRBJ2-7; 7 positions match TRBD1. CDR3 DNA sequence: TGTGCCAGCGCAACTCGGGACAGCTCCTACGAGCAGTACTTC. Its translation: CASATRDSSYEQYF.